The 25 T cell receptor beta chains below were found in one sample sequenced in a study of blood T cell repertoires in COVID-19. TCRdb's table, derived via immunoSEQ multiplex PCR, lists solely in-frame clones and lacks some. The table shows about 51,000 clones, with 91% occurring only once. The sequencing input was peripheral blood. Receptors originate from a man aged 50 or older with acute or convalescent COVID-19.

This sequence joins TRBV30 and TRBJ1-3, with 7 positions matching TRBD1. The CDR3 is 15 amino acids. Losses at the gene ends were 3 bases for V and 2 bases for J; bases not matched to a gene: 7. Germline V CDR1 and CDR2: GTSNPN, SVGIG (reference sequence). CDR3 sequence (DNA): TGTGCCTGGAGCCTAGACAGGGTACCTGGAAACACCATATATTTT. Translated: CAWSLDRVPGNTIYF.

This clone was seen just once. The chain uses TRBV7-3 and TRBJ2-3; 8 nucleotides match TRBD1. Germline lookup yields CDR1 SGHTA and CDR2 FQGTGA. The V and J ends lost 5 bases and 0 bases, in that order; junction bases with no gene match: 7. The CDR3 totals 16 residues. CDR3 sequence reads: CASSSTGGVSTDTQYF. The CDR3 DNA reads TGTGCCAGCAGCAGCACAGGGGGAGTAAGCACAGATACGCAGTATTTT.

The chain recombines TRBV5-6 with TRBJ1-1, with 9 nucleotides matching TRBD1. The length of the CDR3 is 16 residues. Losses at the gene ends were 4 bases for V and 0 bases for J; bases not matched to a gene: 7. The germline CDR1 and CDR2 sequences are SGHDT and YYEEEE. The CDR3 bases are TGTGCCAGCAGCCACTCGACAGGGGGTATGAACACTGAAGCTTTCTTT. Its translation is CASSHSTGGMNTEAFF.

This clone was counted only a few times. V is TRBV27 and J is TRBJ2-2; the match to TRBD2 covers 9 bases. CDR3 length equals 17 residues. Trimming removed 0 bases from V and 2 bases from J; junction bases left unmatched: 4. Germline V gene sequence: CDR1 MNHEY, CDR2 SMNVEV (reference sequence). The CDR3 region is CASSLSPSGVNTGELFF. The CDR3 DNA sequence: TGTGCCAGCAGTTTATCCCCTAGCGGGGTCAACACCGGGGAGCTGTTTTTT.

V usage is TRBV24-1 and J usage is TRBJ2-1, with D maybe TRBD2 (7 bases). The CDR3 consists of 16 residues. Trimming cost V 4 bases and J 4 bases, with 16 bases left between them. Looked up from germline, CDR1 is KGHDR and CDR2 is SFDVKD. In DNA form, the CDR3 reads TGTGCCACCAGTGAGGTTTCGGGGGGCCGTTACAATGAGCAGTTCTTC. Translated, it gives CATSEVSGGRYNEQFF.

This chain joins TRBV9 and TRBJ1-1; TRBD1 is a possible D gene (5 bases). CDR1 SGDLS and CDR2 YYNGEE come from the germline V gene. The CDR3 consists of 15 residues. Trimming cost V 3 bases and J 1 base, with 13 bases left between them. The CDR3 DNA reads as TGTGCCAGCAGCGCCGGACACGTAAAGAACACTGAAGCTTTCTTT. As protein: CASSAGHVKNTEAFF. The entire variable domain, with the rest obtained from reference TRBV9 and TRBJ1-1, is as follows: DSGVTQTPKHLITATGQRVTLRCSPRSGDLSVYWYQQSLDQGLQFLIQYYNGEERAKGNILERFSAQQFPDLHSELNLSSLELGDSALYFCASSAGHVKNTEAFFGQGTRLTVV.

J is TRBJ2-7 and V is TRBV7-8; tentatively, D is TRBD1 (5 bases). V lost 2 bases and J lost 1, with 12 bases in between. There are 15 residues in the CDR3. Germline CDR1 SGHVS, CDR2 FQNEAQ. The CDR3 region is CASSLSQGSSYEQYF. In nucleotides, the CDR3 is TGTGCCAGCAGCTTATCCCAGGGCTCTTCCTACGAGCAGTACTTC.

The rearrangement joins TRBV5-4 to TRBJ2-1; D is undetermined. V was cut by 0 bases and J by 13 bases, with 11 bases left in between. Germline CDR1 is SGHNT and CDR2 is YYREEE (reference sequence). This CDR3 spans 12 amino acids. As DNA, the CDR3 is TGTGCCAGCAGCTTGGGTCTCGGGTTTCAGTTCTTC. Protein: CASSLGLGFQFF.

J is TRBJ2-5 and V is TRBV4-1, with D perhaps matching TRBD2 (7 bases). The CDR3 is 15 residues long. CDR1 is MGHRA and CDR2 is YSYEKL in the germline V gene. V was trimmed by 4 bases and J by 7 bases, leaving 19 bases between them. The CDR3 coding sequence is TGCGCCAGCAGCCCCATTGGGAGGGGGTTGGGGACCCAGTACTTC. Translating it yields CASSPIGRGLGTQYF.

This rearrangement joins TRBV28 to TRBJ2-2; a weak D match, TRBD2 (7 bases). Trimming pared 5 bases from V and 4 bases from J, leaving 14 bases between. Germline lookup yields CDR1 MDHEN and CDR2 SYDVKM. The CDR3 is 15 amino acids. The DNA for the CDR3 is TGTGCCAGCAGTCAAAGGAGGGGGGGCACCGGGGAGCTGTTTTTT. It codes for CASSQRRGGTGELFF.

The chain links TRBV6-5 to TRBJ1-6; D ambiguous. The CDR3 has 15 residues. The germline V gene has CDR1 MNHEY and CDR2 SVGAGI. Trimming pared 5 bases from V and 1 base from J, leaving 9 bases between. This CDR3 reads CASSTEGSYNSPLHF. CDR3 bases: TGTGCCAGCAGTACAGAAGGTTCCTATAATTCACCCCTCCACTTT.

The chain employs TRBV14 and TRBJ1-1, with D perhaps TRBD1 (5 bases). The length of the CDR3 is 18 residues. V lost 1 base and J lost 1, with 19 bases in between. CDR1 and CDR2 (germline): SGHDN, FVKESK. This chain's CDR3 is CASSQGRGTARANTEAFF. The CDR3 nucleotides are TGTGCCAGCAGCCAAGGTCGCGGGACGGCCAGGGCGAACACTGAAGCTTTCTTT.

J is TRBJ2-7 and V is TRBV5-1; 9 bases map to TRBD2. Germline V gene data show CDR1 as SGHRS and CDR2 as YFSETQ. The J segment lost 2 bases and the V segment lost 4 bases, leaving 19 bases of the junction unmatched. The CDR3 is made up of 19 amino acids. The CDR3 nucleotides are TGCGCCAGCAGCCCATCGGGGCGGGGGGGCGAAAAGGGCACCTACGAGCAGTACTTC. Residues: CASSPSGRGGEKGTYEQYF.

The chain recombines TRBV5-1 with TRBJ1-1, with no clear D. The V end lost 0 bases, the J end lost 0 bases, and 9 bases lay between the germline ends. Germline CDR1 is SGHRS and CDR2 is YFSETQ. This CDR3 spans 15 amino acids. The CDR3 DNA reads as TGCGCCAGCAGCTTGGCGGCAGGCCTGAACACTGAAGCTTTCTTT. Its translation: CASSLAAGLNTEAFF. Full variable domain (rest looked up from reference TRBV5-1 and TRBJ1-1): KAGVTQTPRYLIKTRGQQVTLSCSPISGHRSVSWYQQTPGQGLQFLFEYFSETQRNKGNFPGRFSGRQFSNSRSEMNVSTLELGDSALYLCASSLAAGLNTEAFFGQGTRLTVV.

The CDR3 region is CASTLSGGSYNEQFF. The DNA of the CDR3 is TGTGCCAGCACCCTAAGCGGGGGGTCTTACAATGAGCAGTTCTTC. The genes are TRBV5-4 and TRBJ2-1; 9 bases are shared with TRBD2. This CDR3 has 15 residues. The ends lost 6 bases at V and 4 bases at J; junction bases unmatched: 8. CDR1 and CDR2 (germline): SGHNT, YYREEE (reference sequence). The complete variable domain, with remaining parts taken from reference TRBV5-4 and TRBJ2-1, reads ETGVTQSPTHLIKTRGQQVTLRCSSQSGHNTVSWYQQALGQGPQFIFQYYREEENGRGNFPPRFSGLQFPNYSSELNVNALELDDSALYLCASTLSGGSYNEQFFGPGTRLTVL.

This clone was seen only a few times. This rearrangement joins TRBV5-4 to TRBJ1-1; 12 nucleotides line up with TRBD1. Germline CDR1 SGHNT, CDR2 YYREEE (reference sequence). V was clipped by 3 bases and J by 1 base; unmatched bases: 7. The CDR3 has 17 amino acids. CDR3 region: CASSSPRDRGRNTEAFF. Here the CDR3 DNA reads TGTGCCAGCAGCTCTCCCCGGGACAGGGGGCGGAACACTGAAGCTTTCTTT.

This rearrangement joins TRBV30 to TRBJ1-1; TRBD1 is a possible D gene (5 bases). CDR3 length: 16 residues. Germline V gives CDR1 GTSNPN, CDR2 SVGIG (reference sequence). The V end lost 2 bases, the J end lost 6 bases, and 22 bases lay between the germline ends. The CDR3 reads CAWSKTLIQGMAEAFF. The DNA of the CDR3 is TGTGCCTGGAGTAAAACCCTAATTCAGGGAATGGCTGAAGCTTTCTTT. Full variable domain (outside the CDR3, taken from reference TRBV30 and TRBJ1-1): SQTIHQWPATLVQPVGSPLSLECTVEGTSNPNLYWYRQAAGRGLQLLFYSVGIGQISSEVPQNLSASRPQDRQFILSSKKLLLSDSGFYLCAWSKTLIQGMAEAFFGQGTRLTVV.

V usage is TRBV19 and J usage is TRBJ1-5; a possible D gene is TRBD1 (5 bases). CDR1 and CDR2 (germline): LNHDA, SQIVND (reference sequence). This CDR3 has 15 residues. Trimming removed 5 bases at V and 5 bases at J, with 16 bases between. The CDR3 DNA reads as TGTGCCAGTAGTTTCGGTTGGGGCGGGGATCAGCCCCAGCATTTT. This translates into CASSFGWGGDQPQHF.

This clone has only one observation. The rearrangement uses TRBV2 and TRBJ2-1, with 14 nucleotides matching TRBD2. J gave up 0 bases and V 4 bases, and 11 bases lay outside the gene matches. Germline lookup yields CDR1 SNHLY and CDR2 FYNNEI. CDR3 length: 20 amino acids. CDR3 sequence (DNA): TGTGCCAGCAGTGGACGGGGGACTAGCGGGGGCCGAAGCTCCTACAATGAGCAGTTCTTC. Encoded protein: CASSGRGTSGGRSSYNEQFF.

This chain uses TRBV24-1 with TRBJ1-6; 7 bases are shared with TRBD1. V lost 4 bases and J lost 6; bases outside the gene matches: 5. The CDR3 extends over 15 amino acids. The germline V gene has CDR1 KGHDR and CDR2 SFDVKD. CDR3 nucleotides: TGTGCCACCAGTGACAACAGGGGTCCTAATTCACCCCTCCACTTT. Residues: CATSDNRGPNSPLHF.

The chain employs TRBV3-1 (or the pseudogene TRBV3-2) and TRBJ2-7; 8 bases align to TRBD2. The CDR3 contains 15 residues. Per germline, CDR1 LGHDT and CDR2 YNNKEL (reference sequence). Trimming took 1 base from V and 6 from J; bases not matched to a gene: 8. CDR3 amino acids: CASSQGWRGAGEQYF. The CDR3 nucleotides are TGTGCCAGCAGCCAAGGATGGCGGGGGGCGGGCGAGCAGTACTTC.

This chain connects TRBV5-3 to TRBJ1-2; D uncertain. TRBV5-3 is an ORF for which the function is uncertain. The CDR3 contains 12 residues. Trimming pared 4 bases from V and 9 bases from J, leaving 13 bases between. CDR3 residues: CARSRFGGSYTF. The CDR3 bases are TGTGCCAGAAGCCGGTTCGGTGGTAGCTACACCTTC.

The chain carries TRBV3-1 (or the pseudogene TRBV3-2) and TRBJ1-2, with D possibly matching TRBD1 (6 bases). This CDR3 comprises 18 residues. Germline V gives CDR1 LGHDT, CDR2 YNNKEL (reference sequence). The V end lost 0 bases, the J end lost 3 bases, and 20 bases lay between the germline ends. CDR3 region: CASSQEGRVDSKHYGYTF. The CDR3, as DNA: TGTGCCAGCAGCCAAGAAGGAAGAGTGGACAGCAAGCACTATGGCTACACCTTC.

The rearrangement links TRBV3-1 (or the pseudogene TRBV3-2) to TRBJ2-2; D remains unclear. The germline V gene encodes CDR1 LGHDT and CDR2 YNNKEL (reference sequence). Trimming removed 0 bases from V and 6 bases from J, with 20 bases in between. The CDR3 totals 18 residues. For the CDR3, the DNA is TGTGCCAGCAGCCAAGATTACCGACGGCTCCGAGGTGCCGGGGAGCTGTTTTTT. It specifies CASSQDYRRLRGAGELFF.

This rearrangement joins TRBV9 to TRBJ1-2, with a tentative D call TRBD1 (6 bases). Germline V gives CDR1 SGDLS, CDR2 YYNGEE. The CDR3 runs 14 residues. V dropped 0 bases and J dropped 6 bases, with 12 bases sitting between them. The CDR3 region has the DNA TGTGCCAGCAGCGTAGGACGGGCAGGGGATGGCTACACCTTC. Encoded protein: CASSVGRAGDGYTF.